The 29 T cell receptor beta chains in this list originate from one sample, sequenced in a study of early T cells in non-severe SARS-CoV-2 infection. MiXCR, run by TCRdb on the 5' RACE reads, gives a single entry per CDR3 protein. This table holds tens of thousands of distinct CDR3 sequences, around 5.3% found once. Sequences were obtained from whole blood. These receptors were obtained from an adult who was a healthcare worker with PCR-confirmed SARS-CoV-2 infection or an uninfected control (not recorded which).

This clonotype appeared many times. J is TRBJ2-2 and V is TRBV7-3; perhaps TRBD2 as D (6 bases). This CDR3 is 13 amino acids long. With 5 bases removed from V and 6 bases from J, the gap between germline ends came to 10 bases. CDR1 is SGHTA, CDR2 FQGTGA, per germline. CDR3 protein: CASSKSGPGELFF. Written as DNA, the CDR3 is TGTGCCAGCAGCAAAAGCGGGCCCGGGGAGCTGTTTTTT.

The chain is built from TRBV29-1 and TRBJ2-3; 8 nucleotides agree with TRBD2. This CDR3 has 12 residues. From germline, CDR1 is SQVTM and CDR2 ANQGSEA. J gave up 6 bases and V 4 bases, and 3 bases lay outside the gene matches. This chain's CDR3 is CSVAVAGDTQYF. CDR3 coding DNA: TGCAGCGTTGCGGTAGCGGGGGATACGCAGTATTTT.

The sample holds many counts of this clonotype. V usage is TRBV12-3 or TRBV12-4 and J usage is TRBJ2-1; D unresolved. This CDR3 spans 17 amino acids. V was trimmed by 0 bases and J by 2 bases, leaving 14 bases between them. Written as DNA, the CDR3 is TGTGCCAGCAGTTTAGCGCGGCGGAGTTACGCCTACAATGAGCAGTTCTTC. This translates into CASSLARRSYAYNEQFF.

At least ten counts were recorded for this clonotype. The gene calls are TRBV11-2 and TRBJ2-7; 10 bases are a match to TRBD2. Germline assignment: CDR1 SGHAT and CDR2 FQNNGV. The length of the CDR3 is 14 residues. With 4 bases clipped from V and 6 bases from J, the junction kept 6 bases outside the gene matches. DNA for the CDR3: TGTGCCAGCAGCTCCCTAGCGGGGGTAATCGAGCAGTACTTC. Translating gives CASSSLAGVIEQYF.

The sample holds many counts of this clonotype. The rearrangement links TRBV12-3 or TRBV12-4 to TRBJ2-7; 14 nucleotides line up with TRBD2. CDR3 length: 13 amino acids. V was pared by 6 bases and J by 9 bases, with 4 bases of the junction left unmatched. The CDR3 sequence: CASSSGTSGRQYF. The CDR3 DNA sequence: TGTGCCAGCAGCTCTGGGACTAGCGGGAGGCAGTACTTC.

In this sample, this clonotype turned up many times. The chain joins TRBV28 to TRBJ2-4; TRBD2 is a possible D gene (6 bases). Germline lookup yields CDR1 MDHEN and CDR2 SYDVKM. V lost 6 bases to trimming and J lost 3 bases, with 15 bases between them. CDR3 length: 15 residues. The CDR3 loop reads CASRHAGTFKNIQYF. CDR3 nucleotides: TGTGCCAGCAGACACGCGGGGACCTTCAAAAACATTCAGTACTTC. The complete variable domain, with remaining parts taken from reference TRBV28 and TRBJ2-4, reads DVKVTQSSRYLVKRTGEKVFLECVQDMDHENMFWYRQDPGLGLRLIYFSYDVKMKEKGDIPEGYSVSREKKERFSLILESASTNQTSMYLCASRHAGTFKNIQYFGAGTRLSVL.

This clonotype has at least ten counts. The chain joins TRBV7-9 to TRBJ1-2; the match to TRBD1 covers 8 bases. Losses at the gene ends were 4 bases for V and 6 bases for J; bases not matched to a gene: 10. CDR3 length: 15 amino acids. Germline V gene lookup returns CDR1 SEHNR and CDR2 FQNEAQ (reference sequence). CDR3 in DNA: TGTGCCAGCAGCTCTTGGGACAGGCTTATCGATGGCTACACCTTC. It codes for CASSSWDRLIDGYTF.

This clonotype was observed at least ten times. The CDR3 DNA sequence: TGTGCCAGCAGCCCGGCGCGGGTCTATGGCTACACCTTC. Translated, it gives CASSPARVYGYTF. V gene TRBV12-3 or TRBV12-4 combines with J gene TRBJ1-2, with D unclear. This CDR3 is 13 amino acids long. The ends were cut back, 6 bases at V and 4 bases at J, with 12 bases in the middle.

This clonotype was found many times. The chain combines TRBV12-3 or TRBV12-4 with TRBJ1-2, with 7 bases that match TRBD1. The CDR3 has 15 amino acids. The junction had 9 bases not matched to a gene; V was cut back by 6 bases and J by 2 bases. CDR3 in amino acids: CASSPGTVRNYGYTF. CDR3 DNA sequence: TGTGCCAGCAGCCCCGGGACAGTCAGGAACTATGGCTACACCTTC.

This rearrangement joins TRBV21-1 to TRBJ2-5; no check of the table's D call, TRBD2, against the DNA was made. TRBV21-1 is shown as a pseudogene. The CDR3 spans 16 residues. The CDR3 reads CASSIGLAGDGETQYF. Written as DNA, the CDR3 is TGTGCCAGCAGCATAGGACTAGCGGGAGATGGGGAGACCCAGTACTTC.

This clonotype was observed a few times. The chain has TRBV7-2 and TRBJ2-5; D not certain. CDR1 is SGHTA, CDR2 FQGNSA, per germline. The CDR3 sequence is 14 residues long. Trimming removed 2 bases from V and 4 bases from J, with 11 bases in between. In nucleotides, the CDR3 is TGTGCCAGCAGCTTATCGGCAGGTCGAGAGACCCAGTACTTC. It is translated as CASSLSAGRETQYF.

The rearrangement links TRBV7-8 to TRBJ1-4, with a possible D match to TRBD1 (6 bases). Germline assignment: CDR1 SGHVS and CDR2 FQNEAQ. The CDR3 is made up of 14 amino acids. V lost 1 base and J 6 bases, leaving 9 bases between the germline ends. CDR3 bases: TGTGCCAGCAGCTTAGGGACAGCCGATGAAAAACTGTTTTTT. Translating gives CASSLGTADEKLFF.

The sample holds a few counts of this clonotype. The chain recombines TRBV5-6 with TRBJ2-5; TRBD2 aligns across 7 bases. After removal of 4 bases from V and 9 bases from J, the junction contained 9 bases not matched to a gene. The CDR3 has 13 residues. Germline values: CDR1 SGHDT, CDR2 YYEEEE. The CDR3 here is CASSVSGRGAQYF. The CDR3 DNA reads TGTGCCAGCAGCGTTAGCGGTCGGGGGGCCCAGTACTTC. The entire variable domain, with the rest obtained from reference TRBV5-6 and TRBJ2-5, is as follows: DAGVTQSPTHLIKTRGQQVTLRCSPKSGHDTVSWYQQALGQGPQFIFQYYEEEERQRGNFPDRFSGHQFPNYSSELNVNALLLGDSALYLCASSVSGRGAQYFGPGTRLLVL.

Ten or more counts support this clonotype. The chain joins TRBV28 to TRBJ1-5, with D possibly matching TRBD1 (6 bases). Germline values: CDR1 MDHEN, CDR2 SYDVKM. The CDR3 is 15 amino acids. Trimming removed 0 bases from V and 11 bases from J, with 17 bases in between. The CDR3 nucleotides read TGTGCCAGCAGTTTATGGCAGGGAGGGGGTAGGACCCAGCATTTT. Its translation is CASSLWQGGGRTQHF.

This clonotype was counted at least ten times. The chain joins TRBV28 to TRBJ2-5; tentative D call: TRBD2 (7 bases). This CDR3 is 13 amino acids long. Germline CDR1 and CDR2: MDHEN and SYDVKM. V was shortened by 2 bases and J by 6 bases, with 10 bases between the two germline ends. The CDR3 protein is CASSLGRGKTQYF. CDR3 nucleotides: TGTGCCAGCAGTTTAGGGAGGGGGAAGACCCAGTACTTC.

This clonotype was found many times. The V call is TRBV20-1, the J call TRBJ2-5, with 7 bases fitting TRBD2. Trimming at V came to 3 bases and at J to 0 bases, leaving 10 bases not matched to a gene. The length of the CDR3 is 16 residues. Germline lookup yields CDR1 DFQATT and CDR2 SNEGSKA (reference sequence). The DNA of the CDR3 is TGCAGTGCTAGGGTTCTTAAGGCGGGGGACCAAGAGACCCAGTACTTC. Translated, it gives CSARVLKAGDQETQYF.

This clonotype was detected ten times or more. CDR3: CASSQSPSDRANEKLFF. DNA of the CDR3: TGCGCCAGCAGCCAATCACCCTCAGACCGGGCTAATGAAAAACTGTTTTTT. The chain employs TRBV5-1 and TRBJ1-4; no clear D. There are 17 residues in the CDR3. Germline V gives CDR1 SGHRS, CDR2 YFSETQ. V was pared by 4 bases and J by 3 bases, with 19 bases between. Full variable domain (missing parts from reference TRBV5-1 and TRBJ1-4): KAGVTQTPRYLIKTRGQQVTLSCSPISGHRSVSWYQQTPGQGLQFLFEYFSETQRNKGNFPGRFSGRQFSNSRSEMNVSTLELGDSALYLCASSQSPSDRANEKLFFGSGTQLSVL.

This clonotype was seen repeatedly, ten times or more. The V gene is TRBV20-1, the J gene TRBJ2-7; TRBD2 aligns across 15 bases. CDR1 is DFQATT, CDR2 SNEGSKA, per germline (reference sequence). The CDR3 loop spans 14 amino acids. V shed 4 bases and J 4 bases; nucleotides not matched to a gene: 2. Here the CDR3 reads CSATGTSGRYEQYF. For the CDR3, the DNA is TGCAGTGCTACAGGGACTAGCGGGAGGTACGAGCAGTACTTC.

In its sample, this clonotype was seen many times. V is TRBV29-1 and J is TRBJ1-2; tentative D call: TRBD1 (5 bases). Germline CDR1 SQVTM, CDR2 ANQGSEA. The CDR3 extends over 13 amino acids. V lost 6 bases, J lost 3 bases, and 14 bases lay in between. CDR3 bases: TGCAGCGTCGACGGGAGAGGGGACTATGGCTACACCTTC. Its protein is CSVDGRGDYGYTF.

This clonotype came up many times. V usage is TRBV9 and J usage is TRBJ2-1, with 8 bases aligning to TRBD1. Per germline, CDR1 SGDLS and CDR2 YYNGEE. Trimming cost V 0 bases and J 0 bases; bases outside gene matches: 5. The CDR3 totals 17 residues. CDR3 coding DNA: TGTGCCAGCAGCGTAGCTGGGACAGGCAGCTCCTACAATGAGCAGTTCTTC. Translation gives CASSVAGTGSSYNEQFF. The whole variable domain, remainder taken from reference TRBV9 and TRBJ2-1, is DSGVTQTPKHLITATGQRVTLRCSPRSGDLSVYWYQQSLDQGLQFLIQYYNGEERAKGNILERFSAQQFPDLHSELNLSSLELGDSALYFCASSVAGTGSSYNEQFFGPGTRLTVL.

This clonotype was seen ten or more times. The V and J genes are TRBV3-1 and TRBJ1-1; TRBD1 agrees at 7 bases. The CDR3 length is 14 residues. Germline CDR1 LGHDT, CDR2 YNNKEL (reference sequence). V shed 4 bases, J shed 7 bases, and the junction held 9 bases outside the gene matches. The CDR3 region has the DNA TGTGCCAGCAGCCCGAACAGGGGTACCCTTGAAGCTTTCTTT. This translates into CASSPNRGTLEAFF.

The J gene is TRBJ2-1, the V gene TRBV7-2; weak D call: TRBD1 (7 bases). V lost 1 base, J lost 10 bases, and 11 bases lay in between. CDR3 length equals 13 residues. CDR1 is SGHTA and CDR2 is FQGNSA in the germline V gene. CDR3 protein: CASSLVGGGEQFF. The DNA for the CDR3 is TGTGCCAGCAGCTTAGTAGGAGGGGGCGAGCAGTTCTTC. Variable domain in full (rest from reference TRBV7-2 and TRBJ2-1): GAGVSQSPSNKVTEKGKDVELRCDPISGHTALYWYRQSLGQGLEFLIYFQGNSAPDKSGLPSDRFSAERTGGSVSTLTIQRTQQEDSAVYLCASSLVGGGEQFFGPGTRLTVL.

A remark on this clonotype: One end of the junction fails to match germline, which may point to a read error. V usage is TRBV6-1 and J usage is TRBJ2-1, with D uncertain. The CDR3 is made up of 13 amino acids. Germline loops: CDR1 MNHNS, CDR2 SASEGT. For the CDR3, the DNA is TGTGCCAGCAGTGAAGCACCGAGACCATTCCGGGTCTTC. Residues: CASSEAPRPFRVF.

This clonotype was seen many times. The chain is built from TRBV20-1 and TRBJ2-7, with 8 bases identical to TRBD2. V lost 1 base and J lost 2; bases outside the gene matches: 7. Germline V gene sequence: CDR1 DFQATT, CDR2 SNEGSKA (reference sequence). There are 15 residues in the CDR3. CDR3: CSARVVREAPYEQYF. The CDR3 nucleotides read TGCAGTGCTAGAGTGGTGCGGGAGGCCCCCTACGAGCAGTACTTC.

This clonotype was detected ten times or more. The chain uses TRBV2 and TRBJ2-1, with TRBD1 identical over 7 bases. The V segment lost 5 bases and the J segment 9 bases; nucleotides outside the gene matches: 4. Germline V lookup: CDR1 SNHLY, CDR2 FYNNEI. The CDR3 length is 12 residues. Here the CDR3 reads CASSRQGLEQFF. The CDR3 nucleotides are TGTGCCAGCAGTAGACAGGGCCTTGAGCAGTTCTTC.

This clonotype was seen many times. The V and J genes are TRBV9 and TRBJ1-1; 7 bases align to TRBD1. With V trimmed by 4 bases and J by 1 base, 4 bases remained unmatched. Germline CDR1 is SGDLS and CDR2 is YYNGEE. The CDR3 consists of 14 residues. Here the CDR3 reads CASSYGTANTEAFF. The DNA of the CDR3 is TGTGCCAGCAGCTACGGGACAGCGAACACTGAAGCTTTCTTT.

This clonotype has ten or more counts. The chain is built from TRBV4-2 and TRBJ2-7, with a weak D call TRBD2 (6 bases). Between the trimmed V and J ends, which lost 0 bases and 3 bases, there was a span of 6 bases. This CDR3 is 13 amino acids long. The germline V gene has CDR1 LGHNA and CDR2 YNFKEQ. CDR3 protein: CASSQEGGYEQYF. The CDR3 coding sequence is TGTGCCAGCAGCCAAGAGGGAGGCTACGAGCAGTACTTC.

Regarding this clonotype: A much larger clonotype is one base distant, so this may be a read error. CDR3: CASSDGASGKETQYF. CDR3 DNA: TGCGCCAGCAGTGACGGAGCTAGCGGAAAAGAGACCCAGTACTTC. The V call is TRBV10-1, the J call TRBJ2-5; 7 bases line up with TRBD2. V lost 3 bases and J lost 3; bases outside the gene matches: 7. The germline V gene encodes CDR1 WNHNN and CDR2 SYGVQD (reference sequence). CDR3 length equals 15 residues.

Ten or more counts support this clonotype. V usage is TRBV18 and J usage is TRBJ2-2, with D maybe TRBD1 (6 bases). The CDR3 extends over 17 amino acids. Germline V gives CDR1 KGHSH, CDR2 LQKENI. With 0 bases removed from V and 4 bases from J, the gap between germline ends came to 15 bases. Written as DNA, the CDR3 is TGTGCCAGCTCACCACCTGTGGGGGCGCGGGCCACCGGGGAGCTGTTTTTT. Its translation is CASSPPVGARATGELFF.